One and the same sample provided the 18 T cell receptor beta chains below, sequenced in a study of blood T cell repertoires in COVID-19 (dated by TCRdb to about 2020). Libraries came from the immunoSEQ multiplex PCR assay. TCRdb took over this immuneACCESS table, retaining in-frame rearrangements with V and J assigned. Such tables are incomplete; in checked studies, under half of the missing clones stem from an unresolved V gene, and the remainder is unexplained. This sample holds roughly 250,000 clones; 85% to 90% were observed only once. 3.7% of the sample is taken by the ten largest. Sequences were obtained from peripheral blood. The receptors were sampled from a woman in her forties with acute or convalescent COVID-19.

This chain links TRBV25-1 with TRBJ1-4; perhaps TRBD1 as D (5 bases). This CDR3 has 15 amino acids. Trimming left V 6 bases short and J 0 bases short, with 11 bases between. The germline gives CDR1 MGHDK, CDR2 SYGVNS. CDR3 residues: CASSLQGSTNEKLFF. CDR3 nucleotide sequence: TGTGCCAGCAGCCTGCAGGGTTCAACTAATGAAAAACTGTTTTTT.

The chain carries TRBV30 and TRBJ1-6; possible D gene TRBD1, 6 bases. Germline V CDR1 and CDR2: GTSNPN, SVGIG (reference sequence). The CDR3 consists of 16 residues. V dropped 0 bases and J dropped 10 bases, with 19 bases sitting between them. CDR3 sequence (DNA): TGTGCCTGGAGTGTAAGGGGGTCAAGGACGGGGTCACCCCTCCACTTT. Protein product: CAWSVRGSRTGSPLHF.

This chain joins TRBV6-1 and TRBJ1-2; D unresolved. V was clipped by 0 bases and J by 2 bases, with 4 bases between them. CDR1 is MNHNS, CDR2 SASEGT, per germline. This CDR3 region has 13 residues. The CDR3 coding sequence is TGTGCCAGCAGTGAAGCACAGAACTATGGCTACACCTTC. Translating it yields CASSEAQNYGYTF.

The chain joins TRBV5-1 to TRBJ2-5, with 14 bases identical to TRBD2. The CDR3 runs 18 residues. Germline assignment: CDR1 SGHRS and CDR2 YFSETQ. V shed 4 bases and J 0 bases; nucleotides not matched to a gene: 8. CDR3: CASSAGLAGGPYQETQYF. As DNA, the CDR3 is TGCGCCAGCAGCGCCGGACTAGCGGGGGGCCCGTACCAAGAGACCCAGTACTTC.

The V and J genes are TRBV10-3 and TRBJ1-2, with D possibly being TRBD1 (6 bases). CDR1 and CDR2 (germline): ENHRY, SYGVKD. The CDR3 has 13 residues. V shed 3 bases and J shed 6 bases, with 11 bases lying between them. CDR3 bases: TGTGCCATCAGTGAACAGGGACGAAATGGCTACACCTTC. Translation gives CAISEQGRNGYTF.

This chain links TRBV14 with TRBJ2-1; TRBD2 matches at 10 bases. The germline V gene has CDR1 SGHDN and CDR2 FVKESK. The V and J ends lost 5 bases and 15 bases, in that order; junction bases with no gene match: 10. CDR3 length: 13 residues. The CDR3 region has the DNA TGTGCCAGCAGCTTAGCGGGGGGCCAAAGTCGGTTCTTC. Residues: CASSLAGGQSRFF.

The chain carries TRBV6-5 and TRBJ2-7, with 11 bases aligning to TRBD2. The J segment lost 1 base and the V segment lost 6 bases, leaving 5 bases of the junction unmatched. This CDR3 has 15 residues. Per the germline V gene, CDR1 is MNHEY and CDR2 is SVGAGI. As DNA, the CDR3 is TGTGCCAGCAGGCCACTAGCGGGGGTGTCCTACGAGCAGTACGTC. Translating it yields CASRPLAGVSYEQYV.

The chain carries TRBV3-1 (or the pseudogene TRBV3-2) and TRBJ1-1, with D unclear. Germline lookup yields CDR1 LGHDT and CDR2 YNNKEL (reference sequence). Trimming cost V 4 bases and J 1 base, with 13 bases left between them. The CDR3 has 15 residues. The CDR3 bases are TGTGCCAGCAGCCCGCCCTATGGCGGGAACACTGAAGCTTTCTTT. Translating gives CASSPPYGGNTEAFF.

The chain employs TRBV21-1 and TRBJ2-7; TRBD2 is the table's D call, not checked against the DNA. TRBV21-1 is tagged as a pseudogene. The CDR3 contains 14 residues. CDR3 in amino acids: CAASGGPGAYEQYV. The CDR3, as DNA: TGTGCCGCGTCGGGGGGGCCTGGAGCCTACGAGCAGTACGTC.

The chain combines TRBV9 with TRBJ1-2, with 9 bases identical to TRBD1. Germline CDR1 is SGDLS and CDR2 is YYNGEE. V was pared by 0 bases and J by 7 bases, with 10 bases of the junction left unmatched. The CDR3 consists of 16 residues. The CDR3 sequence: CASSVGWGQGAGGYTF. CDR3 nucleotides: TGTGCCAGCAGCGTAGGTTGGGGACAGGGTGCGGGTGGCTACACCTTC.

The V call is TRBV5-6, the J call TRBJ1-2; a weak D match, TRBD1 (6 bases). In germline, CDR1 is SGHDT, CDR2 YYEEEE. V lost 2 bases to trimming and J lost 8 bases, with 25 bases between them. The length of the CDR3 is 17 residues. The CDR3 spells CASSLSGGGRSLRGYTF. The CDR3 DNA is TGTGCCAGCAGCTTATCCGGGGGGGGCCGCTCGCTGAGGGGCTACACCTTC.

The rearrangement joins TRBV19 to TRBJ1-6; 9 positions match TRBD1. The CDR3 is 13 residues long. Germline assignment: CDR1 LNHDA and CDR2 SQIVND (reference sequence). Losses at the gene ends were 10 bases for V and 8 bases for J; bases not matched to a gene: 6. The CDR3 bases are TGTGCCATAGCTCGGACAGGGGATTCACCCCTCCACTTT. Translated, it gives CAIARTGDSPLHF.

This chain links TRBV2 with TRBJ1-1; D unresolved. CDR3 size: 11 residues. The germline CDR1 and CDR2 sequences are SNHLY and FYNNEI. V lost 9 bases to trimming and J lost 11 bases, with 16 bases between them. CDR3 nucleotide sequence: TGTGCCAGGGAGATTAACCCCGTCGCTTTCTTT. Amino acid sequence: CAREINPVAFF.

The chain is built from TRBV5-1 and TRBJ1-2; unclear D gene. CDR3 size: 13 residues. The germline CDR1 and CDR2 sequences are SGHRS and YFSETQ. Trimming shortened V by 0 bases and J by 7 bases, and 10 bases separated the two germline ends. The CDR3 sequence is CASSLVTDSGYTF. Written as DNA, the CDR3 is TGCGCCAGCAGCTTGGTCACAGATTCTGGCTACACCTTC.

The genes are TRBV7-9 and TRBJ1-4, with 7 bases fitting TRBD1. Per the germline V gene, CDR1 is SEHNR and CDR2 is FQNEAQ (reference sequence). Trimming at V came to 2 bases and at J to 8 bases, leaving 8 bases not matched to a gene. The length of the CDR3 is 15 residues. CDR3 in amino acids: CASSLRVGTAEKLFF. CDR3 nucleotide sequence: TGTGCCAGCAGCTTACGCGTCGGGACAGCAGAAAAACTGTTTTTT.

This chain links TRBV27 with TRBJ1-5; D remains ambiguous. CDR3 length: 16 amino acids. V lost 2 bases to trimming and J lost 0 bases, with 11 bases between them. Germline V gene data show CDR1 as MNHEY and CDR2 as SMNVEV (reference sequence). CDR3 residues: CASSLEGRYSNQPQHF. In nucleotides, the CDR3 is TGTGCCAGCAGTTTAGAGGGCAGATATAGCAATCAGCCCCAGCATTTT.

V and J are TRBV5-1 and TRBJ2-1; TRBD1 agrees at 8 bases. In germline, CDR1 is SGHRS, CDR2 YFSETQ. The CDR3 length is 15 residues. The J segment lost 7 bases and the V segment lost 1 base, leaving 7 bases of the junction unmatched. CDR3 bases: TGCGCCAGCAGCTTGTTGCAGGGGGCTGTAAATGAGCAGTTCTTC. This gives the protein CASSLLQGAVNEQFF.

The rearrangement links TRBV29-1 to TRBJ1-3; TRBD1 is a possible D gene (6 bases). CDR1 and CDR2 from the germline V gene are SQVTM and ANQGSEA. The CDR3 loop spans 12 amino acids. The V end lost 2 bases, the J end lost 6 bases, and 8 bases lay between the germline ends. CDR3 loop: CSVELGANTIYF. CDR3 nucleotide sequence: TGCAGCGTTGAACTGGGGGCAAACACCATATATTTT. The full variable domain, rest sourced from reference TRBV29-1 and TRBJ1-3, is SAVISQKPSRDICQRGTSLTIQCQVDSQVTMMFWYRQQPGQSLTLIATANQGSEATYESGFVIDKFPISRPNLTFSTLTVSNMSPEDSSIYLCSVELGANTIYFGEGSWLTVV.